This T cell receptor beta chain was captured in a study of shared clonotypes between healthy human individuals (TCRdb year 2020). Study-wide context: A couple of women and a few men aged 18 to 49 years were included in the cohort. The study deeply sequenced blood TCR repertoires of several healthy adults to estimate repertoire size and the extent of clonotype sharing between individuals. Each donor's leukapheresis produced roughly between about 0.8 and 10 billion PBMCs. Libraries were prepared and TCR repertoires were sequenced by different laboratories using diverse techniques, in order to increase sequencing depth and limit assay-specific biases. For each donor, CD4 naive and CD4 memory were each given three plates, CD8 naive was given two plates, and CD8 memory was given one plate.

The donors were healthy, HIV-negative adults with no recently reported acute infections or vaccinations. Every donor was a Caucasian adult living in Nashville, Tennessee, USA. Magnetic negative selection was used to enrich CD4+ T cells, after which naive cells were positively selected on CD45RA and the negative fraction became the memory subset. After blood collection by leukapheresis, PBMCs were isolated using Ficoll-Histopaque density gradient centrifugation and then cryopreserved in the vapor phase of liquid nitrogen. Analytical flow cytometry was used to check the purity and quantity of each magnetically sorted T cell population. Genomic DNA was isolated from every sorted fraction and measured by UV absorbance on a Nanodrop 2000c. Beyond this particular receptor, the publication reports: When a handful of donors were compared, the shared fraction of clonotypes was about 5.5% for naive CD4, around 3.5% for naive CD8, more than 2% for memory CD4, and roughly 0.4% for memory CD8. Because the study included only a small number of donors, the genetic and exposure-history diversity represented was limited. Rarefaction of sorted-subset datasets indicated incomplete sequencing despite the large sequencing depth. Only blood was sampled, and tissue TCR repertoires likely differ from those in blood. Clonotypes shared by all four sorted-subset donors showed higher generation probabilities than non-shared clonotypes. Naive subsets generally had larger estimated clonotype richness than memory subsets did. Pairwise subsampling led to the expectation that sequencing depth would affect the degree of clonotype sharing among donors.

From the germline V gene, CDR1 is MDHEN and CDR2 is SYDVKM. Trimming costs V 6 bases and J 0 bases, and their ends lie 10 bases apart. Spanning cysteine to phenylalanine, the CDR3 consists of 14 amino acids. The CDR3 DNA has 42 bases and is translated from base 1. Using the deep immunoSEQ assay, TCR CDR3 regions were amplified from genomic DNA by multiplex PCR. For each cell subset, the extracted genomic DNA was distributed evenly across all wells of several immunoSEQ 96-well plates, and each plate served as one replicate. For sorted subsets, each replicate PCR was loaded with 200 ng genomic DNA, equivalent to 30,000 to 35,000 T cell genomes. Purified libraries were measured with a Qubit 3.0 fluorometer, size-checked on a Bioanalyzer 2100, and measured again with the KAPA Library Quantification kit. Every immunoSEQ 96-well plate was sequenced on a dedicated single-read 150-cycle Illumina NextSeq 550 flow cell. Regarding the original processing steps: Because the immunoSEQ output included only junctional sequences and no quality scores, the filtering could not be the same as the filtering used for full-length reads. To assign V/J genes and CDR3, sequences were annotated using PyIR, a Python wrapper for IgBLAST v1.9, with IMGT germline references. Reads were filtered out if the reads had weak V/J assignments (E-value above 1e-6), no CDR3, stop codons, out-of-frame junctions, or ambiguous translated residues. A V3J clonotype was defined by an identical inferred V gene, J gene, and CDR3 amino acid sequence. To compute the percentage overlap between repertoires, the number of shared unique clonotypes was divided by the size of the smaller repertoire. Richness of each repertoire was evaluated using RTK rarefaction, the Chao1 estimator, and Recon v2.1 estimates of unobserved clonotypes. Generation probabilities were computed with OLGA for all TCRbeta clonotypes obtained by the gDNA method from four donors. Drawn from immuneACCESS, this table holds only the in-frame rearrangements with V and J called that TCRdb kept. Clones are partly lost; checked studies trace under half to an unresolved V gene and leave the rest unexplained. V, J and clone size were drawn from that table, and D and trimming were deduced from the DNA. This sample is represented by some 550,000 clones; approximately 97% of them were singletons. Clones ranked in the top ten supply around 0.058% of the sample.

Points on this clone: This clone's antigen is unknown. No much larger clone is present one base from it, and per-base qualities are unavailable.

The source of this sequence is a woman in her 30s in good health. The source material was naive CD4+ T cells sorted from blood. The sample's cell subset or site label, in plain terms: CD45RA+ positively selected. This sequence uses TRBV28 and TRBJ2-3; 5 matching bases give a weak D call of TRBD1. Here the CDR3 is given as CASSPGRSTDTQYF. The sequenced DNA is TGTGCCAGCAGCCCAGGGCGGAGCACAGATACGCAGTATTTT.